The source of this T cell receptor (beta chain) is a study of T cells after yellow fever vaccination. Study-level results: The booster response re-showed most primary clones: more than 95% CD4, about 89% CD8. Clonotype sharing between CD4 and CD8 compartments was small.

Trimming cost V 5 bases and J 4 bases, with 15 bases left between them. CDR3 length: 15 residues. A 5'RACE template-switching step, the method used to make TCR cDNA, added a universal primer site and UMIs. One entry per CDR3 protein results from TCRdb running MiXCR on the 5' RACE reads. This sample carries under 550,000 distinct CDR3 sequences, roughly a fifth of them seen once, and the ten largest clones take 16%. Regarding this clonotype: Its antigen is not identified.

Sequenced material: PBMCs, taken approximately 22 days after the first yellow fever vaccination. The sequence came from a man younger than 35 who received the YFV17D yellow fever vaccine. J is TRBJ1-5 and V is TRBV12-3 or TRBV12-4; D ambiguous. The CDR3 coding sequence is TGTGCCAGCAGTGCTCAAGAGGGCGGAAATCAGCCCCAGCATTTT. This sequence encodes CASSAQEGGNQPQHF.